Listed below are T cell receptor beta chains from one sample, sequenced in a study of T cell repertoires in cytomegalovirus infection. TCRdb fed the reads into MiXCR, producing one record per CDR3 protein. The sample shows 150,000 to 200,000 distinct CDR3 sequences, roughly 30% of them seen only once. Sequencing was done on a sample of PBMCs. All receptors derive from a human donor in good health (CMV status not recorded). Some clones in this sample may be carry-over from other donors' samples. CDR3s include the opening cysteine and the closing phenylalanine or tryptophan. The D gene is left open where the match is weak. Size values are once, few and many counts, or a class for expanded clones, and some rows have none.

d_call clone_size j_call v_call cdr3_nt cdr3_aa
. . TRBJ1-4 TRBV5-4 TGTGCCAGCAGTTTTGACAAAGCGGATGAAAAACTGTTTTTT CASSFDKADEKLFF
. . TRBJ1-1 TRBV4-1 TGCGCCAGCAGCCAAGATATGACGACTAGCCTGAACACTGAAGCTTTCTTT CASSQDMTTSLNTEAFF
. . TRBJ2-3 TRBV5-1 TGCGCCAGCAGCTTTGGCACGGCCCAGTATTTT CASSFGTAQYF
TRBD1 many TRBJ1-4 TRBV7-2 TGTGCCAGCAGCGGCTCCGGGACAGGGGTCGAAAAACTGTTTTTT CASSGSGTGVEKLFF
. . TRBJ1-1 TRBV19 TGTGCCAGTAGTATCCCAACAGGGAGGAACACTGAAGCTTTCTTT CASSIPTGRNTEAFF
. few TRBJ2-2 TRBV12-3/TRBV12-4 TGTGCCAGCAGTTGGACAGCTCAAACCGGGGAGCTGTTTTTT CASSWTAQTGELFF
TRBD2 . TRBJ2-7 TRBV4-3 TGCGCCAGCAGCCAGTATGGGGGGGGCTCCTACGAGCAGTACTTC CASSQYGGGSYEQYF
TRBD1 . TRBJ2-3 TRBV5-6 TGTGCCAGCAGCGGAGGGACAGGTCGGATCACAGATACGCAGTATTTT CASSGGTGRITDTQYF
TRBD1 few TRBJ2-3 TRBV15 TGTGCCACCAGCAGAGACCCCGGGACAGGAACAGATACGCAGTATTTT CATSRDPGTGTDTQYF
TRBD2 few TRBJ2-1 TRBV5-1 TGCGCCAGCATCCCGGGACTAGCGAAGGCCTCCGGATACTACAATGAGCAGTTCTTC CASIPGLAKASGYYNEQFF
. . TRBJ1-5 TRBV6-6 TGTGCCAGCTCCTCGGGGCCCTTCCAGCCCCAGCATTTT CASSSGPFQPQHF
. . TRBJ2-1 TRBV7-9 TGTGCCAGCAGCTTAGATTATATGAATGAGCAGTTCTTC CASSLDYMNEQFF
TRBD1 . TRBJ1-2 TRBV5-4 TGTGCCAGCAGCTACAACAGGGGGCCATGGGGCTACACCTTC CASSYNRGPWGYTF
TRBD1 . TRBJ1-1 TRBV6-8 TGTGCCAGCAATGACAGGGACGAAGCTTTCTTT CASNDRDEAFF
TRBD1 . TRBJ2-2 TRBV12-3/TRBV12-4 TGTGCCAGCACCGCACAGGGGGCTATCGGGGAGCTGTTTTTT CASTAQGAIGELFF
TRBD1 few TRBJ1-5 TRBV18 TGTGCCAGCTCACCCCTGGGACAGACTAGCAATCAGCCCCAGCATTTT CASSPLGQTSNQPQHF
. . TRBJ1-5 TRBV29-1 TGCAGCGCCGACGCCCTCCTCGGTCAGCCCCAGCATTTT CSADALLGQPQHF
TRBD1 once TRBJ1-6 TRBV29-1 TGCAGCATTAGAGACAGGGACCCGAGGGCACCCCTCCACTTT CSIRDRDPRAPLHF
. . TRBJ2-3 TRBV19 TGTGCCAGTAGTGTCGGGACCTCAGATACGCAGTATTTT CASSVGTSDTQYF
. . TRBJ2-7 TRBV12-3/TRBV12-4 TGTGCCAGCAGTCCTGGGACGATGGGGGCCTACGAGCAGTACTTC CASSPGTMGAYEQYF
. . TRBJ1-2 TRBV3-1 TGTGCCAGCAGCCAAGGTGAGCGGCGGTACTATGGCTACACCTTC CASSQGERRYYGYTF
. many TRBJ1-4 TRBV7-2 TGTGCCAGCAGCTTAAGTAAACAGCAAAATGAAAAACTGTTTTTT CASSLSKQQNEKLFF
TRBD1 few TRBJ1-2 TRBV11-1 TGTGCCAGCAGCGTGGACAGGGGAGAATTCTATGGCTACACCTTC CASSVDRGEFYGYTF
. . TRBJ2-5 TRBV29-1 TGCAGCGTCCGGGACTCCATGGAGACCCAGTACTTC CSVRDSMETQYF
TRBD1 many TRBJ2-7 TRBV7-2 TGTGCCAGCAGCCCTGGGACAGGCCTTTGGGACGAGCAGTACTTC CASSPGTGLWDEQYF
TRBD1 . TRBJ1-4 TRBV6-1 TGTGCCAGCAGTACAAGGGACAGTGAAAAACTGTTTTTT CASSTRDSEKLFF
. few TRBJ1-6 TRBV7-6 TGTGCCAGCAGCTTATCACAGGGTCTCAATTCACCCCTCCACTTT CASSLSQGLNSPLHF
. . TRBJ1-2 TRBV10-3 TGTGCCATCAGTGAGGGACAGTATGGCTACACCTTC CAISEGQYGYTF
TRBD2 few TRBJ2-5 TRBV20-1 TGCAGCGCACGAAGCGGGGGGCTCCAAGAGACCCAGTACTTC CSARSGGLQETQYF
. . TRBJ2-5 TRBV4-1 TGCGCCAGCAGCCAAGAGGAGGCGCTAGCACAGACCCCGTACTTC CASSQEEALAQTPYF
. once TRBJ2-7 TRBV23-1 TGCGCCAGCAGCCGTACCAGTAGAAACGAGCAGTACTTC CASSRTSRNEQYF
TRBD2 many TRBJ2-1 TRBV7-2 TGTGCCAGCAGCTTAGCTCTAGCGGGGGGTTACAATGAGCAGTTCTTC CASSLALAGGYNEQFF